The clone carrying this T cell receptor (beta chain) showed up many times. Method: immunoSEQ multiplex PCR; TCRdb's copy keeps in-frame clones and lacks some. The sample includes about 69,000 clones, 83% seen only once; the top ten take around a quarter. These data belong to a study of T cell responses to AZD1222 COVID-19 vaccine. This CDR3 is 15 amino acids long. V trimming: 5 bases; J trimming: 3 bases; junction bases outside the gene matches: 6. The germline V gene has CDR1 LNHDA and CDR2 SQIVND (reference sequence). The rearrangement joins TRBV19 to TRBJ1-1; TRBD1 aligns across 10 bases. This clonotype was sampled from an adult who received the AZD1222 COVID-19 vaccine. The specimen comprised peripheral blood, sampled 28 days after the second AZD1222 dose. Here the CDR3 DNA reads TGTGCCAGTAGTTTCGCCGGGACAGGGGACACTGAAGCTTTCTTT. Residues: CASSFAGTGDTEAFF. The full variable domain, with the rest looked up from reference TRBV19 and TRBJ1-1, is DGGITQSPKYLFRKEGQNVTLSCEQNLNHDAMYWYRQDPGQGLRLIYYSQIVNDFQKGDIAEGYSVSREKKESFPLTVTSAQKNPTAFYLCASSFAGTGDTEAFFGQGTRLTVV.